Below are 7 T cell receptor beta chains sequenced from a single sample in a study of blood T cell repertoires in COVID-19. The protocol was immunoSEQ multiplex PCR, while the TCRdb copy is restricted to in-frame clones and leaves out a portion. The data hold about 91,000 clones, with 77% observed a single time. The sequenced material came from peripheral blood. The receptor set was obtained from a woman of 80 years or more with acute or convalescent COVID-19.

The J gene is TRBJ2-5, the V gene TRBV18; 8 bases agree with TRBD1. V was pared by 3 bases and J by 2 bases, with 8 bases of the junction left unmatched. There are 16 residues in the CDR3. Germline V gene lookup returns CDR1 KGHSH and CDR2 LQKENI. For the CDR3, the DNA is TGTGCCAGCTCACCCGGACAGGGAATTACTCAAGAGACCCAGTACTTC. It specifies CASSPGQGITQETQYF.

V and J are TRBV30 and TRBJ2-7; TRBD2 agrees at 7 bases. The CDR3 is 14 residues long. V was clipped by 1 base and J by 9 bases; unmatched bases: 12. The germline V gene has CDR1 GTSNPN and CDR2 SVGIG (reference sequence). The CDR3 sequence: CAWSGSSGAQGQYF. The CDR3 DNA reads TGTGCCTGGAGTGGCTCTAGCGGCGCCCAGGGGCAGTACTTC. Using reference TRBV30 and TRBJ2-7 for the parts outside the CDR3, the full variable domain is SQTIHQWPATLVQPVGSPLSLECTVEGTSNPNLYWYRQAAGRGLQLLFYSVGIGQISSEVPQNLSASRPQDRQFILSSKKLLLSDSGFYLCAWSGSSGAQGQYFGPGTRLTVT.

For the CDR3, the DNA is TGTGCCACCAGCAGAGATCCCGGGAACACTGAAGCTTTCTTT. Its translation: CATSRDPGNTEAFF. The chain combines TRBV15 with TRBJ1-1; no firm D call. V lost 0 bases to trimming and J lost 1 base, with 6 bases between them. This CDR3 is built from 14 residues. CDR1 is LNHNV and CDR2 is YYDKDF in the germline V gene (reference sequence).

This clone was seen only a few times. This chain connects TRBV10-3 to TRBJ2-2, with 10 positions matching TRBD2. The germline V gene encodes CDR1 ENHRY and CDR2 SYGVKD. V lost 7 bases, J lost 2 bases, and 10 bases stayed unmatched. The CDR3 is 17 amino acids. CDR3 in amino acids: CAITGNSGGFNTGELFF. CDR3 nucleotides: TGTGCCATCACTGGAAATAGCGGGGGGTTTAACACCGGGGAGCTGTTTTTT.

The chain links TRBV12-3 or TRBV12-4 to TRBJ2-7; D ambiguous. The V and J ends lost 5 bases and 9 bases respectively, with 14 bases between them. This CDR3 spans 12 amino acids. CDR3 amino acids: CASSRTDLRQYF. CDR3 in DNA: TGTGCCAGCAGTCGTACAGATTTAAGGCAGTACTTC.

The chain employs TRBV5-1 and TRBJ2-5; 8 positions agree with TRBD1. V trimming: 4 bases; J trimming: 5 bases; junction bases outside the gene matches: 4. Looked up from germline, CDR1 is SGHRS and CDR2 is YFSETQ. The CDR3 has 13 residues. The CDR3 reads CASSPGQVETQYF. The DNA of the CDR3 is TGCGCCAGCAGCCCGGGACAGGTTGAGACCCAGTACTTC.

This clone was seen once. CDR3 sequence reads: CASSLNDRLLYGYTF. CDR3 DNA: TGTGCCAGCAGCTTAAACGACAGATTACTCTATGGCTACACCTTC. The chain combines TRBV11-2 with TRBJ1-2; TRBD1 might be the D (5 bases). The CDR3 runs 15 residues. Trimming removed 2 bases from V and 4 bases from J, with 14 bases in between. Per germline, CDR1 SGHAT and CDR2 FQNNGV.